The next 16 T cell receptor beta chains were all read from a single sample in a study of identical twins. One entry per CDR3 protein, called by TCRdb with MiXCR from the 5' RACE reads. Here the sample spans 400,000 to 650,000 distinct CDR3 sequences, approximately 22% being singletons. The same sample was also used in a study of T cells expressing NK-cell markers.

The source material was CD4+ T cells sorted from blood. The receptor set was obtained from a woman aged 18-29 years in good health.

The J gene is TRBJ1-2, the V gene TRBV10-3; 7 nucleotides agree with TRBD1. The CDR3 has 15 amino acids. The germline CDR1 and CDR2 sequences are ENHRY and SYGVKD. Losses at the gene ends were 6 bases for V and 4 bases for J; bases not matched to a gene: 11. CDR3 DNA: TGTGCCATCAGACCCGGGACAGTGGGGTTCTATGGCTACACCTTC. This gives the protein CAIRPGTVGFYGYTF.

This chain links TRBV29-1 with TRBJ2-1; D is perhaps TRBD1 or TRBD2 (5 bases each). CDR1 and CDR2 from the germline V gene are SQVTM and ANQGSEA. The CDR3 is made up of 14 amino acids. Trimming took off 5 bases at V and 2 bases at J, with 13 bases between the two ends. CDR3 DNA: TGCAGCGTTCTTGTCGGGACCACCTACAATGAGCAGTTCTTC. Translation: CSVLVGTTYNEQFF.

This clonotype was observed a few times. The chain has TRBV7-2 and TRBJ2-7; a possible D gene is TRBD2 (5 bases). Trimming cost V 1 base and J 0 bases, with 10 bases left between them. Germline V gives CDR1 SGHTA, CDR2 FQGNSA. The CDR3 covers 15 residues. This CDR3 is CASSLGAASSYEQYF. The CDR3, as DNA: TGTGCCAGCAGCTTAGGAGCGGCCAGCTCCTACGAGCAGTACTTC.

This chain joins TRBV5-1 and TRBJ2-6; possible D gene TRBD1, 6 bases. The CDR3 is made up of 13 amino acids. Trimming pared 4 bases from V and 9 bases from J, leaving 11 bases between. Germline V CDR1 and CDR2: SGHRS, YFSETQ. The CDR3 reads CASSKGQNNVLTF. CDR3 bases: TGCGCCAGCAGCAAGGGACAAAACAACGTCCTGACTTTC. Drawing the rest from reference TRBV5-1 and TRBJ2-6, the complete variable domain is KAGVTQTPRYLIKTRGQQVTLSCSPISGHRSVSWYQQTPGQGLQFLFEYFSETQRNKGNFPGRFSGRQFSNSRSEMNVSTLELGDSALYLCASSKGQNNVLTFGAGSRLTVL.

This clonotype was detected only once. V gene TRBV20-1 combines with J gene TRBJ2-5, with no clear D. V shed 3 bases and J shed 4 bases, with 9 bases lying between them. This CDR3 spans 12 amino acids. Germline CDR1 DFQATT, CDR2 SNEGSKA (reference sequence). CDR3 protein: CSARPTVETQYF. For the CDR3, the DNA is TGCAGTGCTAGGCCTACGGTAGAGACCCAGTACTTC.

At least ten counts were recorded for this clonotype. The J gene is TRBJ2-1, the V gene TRBV12-3 or TRBV12-4; the match to TRBD2 covers 10 bases. J was trimmed by 4 bases and V by 0 bases; bases with no gene match: 3. The CDR3 length is 16 residues. CDR3 sequence: CASSLARTSGYNEQFF. For the CDR3, the DNA is TGTGCCAGCAGTTTAGCGAGGACTAGCGGTTACAATGAGCAGTTCTTC.

This clonotype has ten or more counts. The V gene is TRBV5-1, the J gene TRBJ2-2; tentatively, D is TRBD2 (6 bases). The length of the CDR3 is 14 residues. V dropped 6 bases and J dropped 4 bases, with 13 bases sitting between them. CDR1 SGHRS and CDR2 YFSETQ come from the germline V gene. The CDR3 is CASTEKGGTGELFF. Written as DNA, the CDR3 is TGCGCCAGCACCGAGAAGGGAGGCACCGGGGAGCTGTTTTTT. The full variable domain, rest sourced from reference TRBV5-1 and TRBJ2-2, is KAGVTQTPRYLIKTRGQQVTLSCSPISGHRSVSWYQQTPGQGLQFLFEYFSETQRNKGNFPGRFSGRQFSNSRSEMNVSTLELGDSALYLCASTEKGGTGELFFGEGSRLTVL.

The chain is built from TRBV5-1 and TRBJ1-3; D remains unclear. The CDR3 sequence is 14 residues long. The germline V gene has CDR1 SGHRS and CDR2 YFSETQ. Trimming shortened V by 4 bases and J by 5 bases, and 13 bases separated the two germline ends. This CDR3 reads CASSATEFRNTIYF. The CDR3 DNA reads as TGCGCCAGCAGCGCCACAGAATTCCGAAACACCATATATTTT.

The chain carries TRBV5-1 and TRBJ1-1; 7 nucleotides agree with TRBD1. The V gene's germline CDR1 is SGHRS and CDR2 YFSETQ. This CDR3 is 13 amino acids long. V was clipped by 0 bases and J by 7 bases; unmatched bases: 3. The CDR3 spells CASSLEGAVEAFF. Here the CDR3 DNA reads TGCGCCAGCAGCTTGGAGGGGGCGGTTGAAGCTTTCTTT.

This clonotype was detected only a few times. V gene TRBV20-1 combines with J gene TRBJ2-7, with 12 nucleotides matching TRBD2. The V segment lost 5 bases and the J segment 0 bases; nucleotides outside the gene matches: 5. The CDR3 covers 15 residues. The germline gives CDR1 DFQATT, CDR2 SNEGSKA (reference sequence). Here the CDR3 reads CSASRLAGASYEQYF. The CDR3 coding sequence is TGCAGTGCTTCCCGACTAGCGGGGGCCTCCTACGAGCAGTACTTC.

This chain connects TRBV14 to TRBJ1-1; weak D call: TRBD1 (6 bases). This CDR3 has 16 amino acids. Germline V gene lookup returns CDR1 SGHDN and CDR2 FVKESK. V gave up 3 bases and J gave up 1 base, with 15 bases separating them. Written as DNA, the CDR3 is TGTGCCAGCAGCCATAAAATGGACAGTTCGAACACTGAAGCTTTCTTT. As protein: CASSHKMDSSNTEAFF.

This clonotype was observed a handful of times. The chain combines TRBV6-1 with TRBJ1-4; unclear D gene. This CDR3 is built from 10 residues. Deletions cut 7 bases from V and 8 bases from J, with 5 bases between. The germline V gene encodes CDR1 MNHNS and CDR2 SASEGT. The CDR3: CASIGEKLFF. CDR3 sequence (DNA): TGTGCCAGCATCGGGGAAAAACTGTTTTTT.

This chain connects TRBV9 to TRBJ1-6, with 10 positions matching TRBD1. The V and J ends lost 2 bases and 9 bases, in that order; junction bases with no gene match: 2. Germline V CDR1 and CDR2: SGDLS, YYNGEE. The CDR3 loop spans 14 amino acids. The CDR3 DNA is TGTGCCAGCAGCGTTGGACAGGGGGTTTCACCCCTCCACTTT. The encoded protein is CASSVGQGVSPLHF.

This clonotype was observed a few times. The rearrangement links TRBV12-3 or TRBV12-4 to TRBJ2-2; the match to TRBD2 covers 10 bases. The J segment lost 0 bases and the V segment lost 7 bases, leaving 2 bases of the junction unmatched. The CDR3 sequence is 15 residues long. The CDR3 DNA reads as TGTGCCAGCACGGGACTAGCGACGAACACCGGGGAGCTGTTTTTT. It is translated as CASTGLATNTGELFF.

This clonotype turned up a few times. The chain has TRBV20-1 and TRBJ1-1, with 9 bases fitting TRBD1. Per germline, CDR1 DFQATT and CDR2 SNEGSKA (reference sequence). This CDR3 has 14 amino acids. Trimming cost V 6 bases and J 1 base; bases outside gene matches: 6. The CDR3 spells CSAIQTGGNTEAFF. The CDR3 DNA reads as TGCAGTGCCATACAGACAGGGGGGAACACTGAAGCTTTCTTT.

The CDR3 DNA follows: TGCAGTGCTAGCGGGAGGACAGACCCAAACATTCAGTACTTC. Amino acid sequence: CSASGRTDPNIQYF. The rearrangement links TRBV20-1 to TRBJ2-4; a weak D match, TRBD2 (7 bases). The CDR3 contains 14 residues. The germline CDR1 and CDR2 sequences are DFQATT and SNEGSKA (reference sequence). V lost 3 bases and J lost 6, with 15 bases in between.